This T cell receptor (beta chain) appears in the sequencing data of a study of shared clonotypes between healthy human individuals. In germline, CDR1 is SEHNR, CDR2 FQNEAQ (reference sequence). The CDR3 has 12 residues. Trimming removed 3 bases from V and 6 bases from J, with 8 bases in between. Each of the donors was a healthy adult who was HIV-negative and had not had a recent acute infection or vaccination. Investigators spread the genomic DNA of each subset evenly over several immunoSEQ plates. Per sorted-subset replicate PCR, input was approximately 0.2 ug DNA, representing around 29,000 T cell genomes. Sequencing used immunoSEQ multiplex PCR; TCRdb keeps in-frame clones, though not all of them. The sample records roughly 2.2 million clones, 90% to 95% being singletons.

The specimen was naive CD4+ T cells from PBMCs. Sample subset: CD45RA+ positively selected. The clonotype comes from a man between 18 and 35 years old in good health. Some clones in this sample may be carry-over from other donors' samples. The chain is built from TRBV7-9 and TRBJ1-2, with D tentatively TRBD1 (6 bases). DNA for the CDR3: TGTGCCAGCAGCTTTACAGGGCATGGCTACACCTTC. As protein: CASSFTGHGYTF.